This TCR beta chain was retrieved from a study of CD8 T cells in Susac syndrome. Reverse transcription of roughly 0.5 to 1 ug RNA was performed with random hexamers. Via MiXCR, TCRdb re-called the immunoSEQ multiplex PCR reads, giving one row per CDR3 protein. This sample yields roughly 130,000 distinct CDR3 sequences, of which about 95% are seen a single time; approximately 0.11% belongs to the top ten. Germline CDR1 is SGDLS and CDR2 is YYNGEE. This CDR3 is built from 13 residues. V gave up 0 bases and J gave up 4 bases, with 5 bases separating them. The sequenced sample consisted of CD4+ T cells from PBMCs. This clonotype originated in a human donor with multiple sclerosis. The chain joins TRBV9 to TRBJ1-5; unclear D gene. CDR3 nucleotides: TGTGCCAGCAGCGTAGAAGAGAATCAGCCCCAGCATTTT. Residues: CASSVEENQPQHF. The whole variable domain, filled in from reference TRBV9 and TRBJ1-5, reads DSGVTQTPKHLITATGQRVTLRCSPRSGDLSVYWYQQSLDQGLQFLIQYYNGEERAKGNILERFSAQQFPDLHSELNLSSLELGDSALYFCASSVEENQPQHFGDGTRLSIL.